The T cell receptor beta chain described here comes from a study of blood T cell repertoires in COVID-19. Looking at the study overall: Sample material is recorded as cDNA or gDNA derived from T cells, B-cell-depleted T cells, or PBMCs.

The germline V gene encodes CDR1 SGHRS and CDR2 YFSETQ. The CDR3 totals 17 residues. V shed 4 bases, J shed 2 bases, and the junction held 7 bases outside the gene matches. Data came from immunoSEQ multiplex PCR; TCRdb stores just in-frame clones and leaves some out. The sample lists hundreds of thousands of clones; more than 75% were seen once. This clone was recorded only once. The V call is TRBV5-1, the J call TRBJ2-2; 11 bases line up with TRBD2. Sequencing used peripheral blood. This receptor was obtained from a woman aged 45-60 years with COVID-19, enrolled during active disease. CDR3 sequence: CASSTLAGGPNTGELFF. The DNA of the CDR3 is TGCGCCAGCAGCACGTTAGCGGGAGGGCCCAACACCGGGGAGCTGTTTTTT.